Listed below are T cell receptor beta chains from one sample, sequenced in a study of blood T cells in healthy people across ages. TCRdb passed the 5' RACE reads through MiXCR, listing each CDR3 protein once. The sample includes roughly 1.6 million distinct CDR3 sequences, about 35% seen only once; the top ten take 11%. Sequenced material: blood. The receptors originated from a woman in her thirties in good health. The conserved cysteine and the conserved F or W are not part of the CDR3 here. For some rows the clone size is stated as once, few or many, or as a class when expanded; others skip it.

v_gene: TRBV7-3
j_gene: TRBJ2-6
abundance: NA
CDR3aa: ASSPPTGIGSGANVLT

v_gene: TRBV4-1
j_gene: TRBJ2-7
abundance: NA
CDR3aa: ASSLMGTEYYEQY

v_gene: TRBV2
j_gene: TRBJ2-1
abundance: NA
CDR3aa: ASRGGLHDPRGYNEQF

v_gene: TRBV7-2
j_gene: TRBJ2-3
abundance: few
CDR3aa: ASSSTQGSTDTQY

v_gene: TRBV10-3
j_gene: TRBJ2-1
abundance: few
CDR3aa: ATGSGGQGYEQF

v_gene: TRBV6-1
j_gene: TRBJ2-1
abundance: few
CDR3aa: ASSGRLAESYNEQF

v_gene: TRBV6-1
j_gene: TRBJ2-3
abundance: NA
CDR3aa: ASTGTTDTQY

v_gene: TRBV11-2
j_gene: TRBJ2-1
abundance: NA
CDR3aa: ASSFGLAGGGEQF

v_gene: TRBV6-2/TRBV6-3
j_gene: TRBJ2-7
abundance: few
CDR3aa: ASSPGGAPGHTYEQY

v_gene: TRBV5-1
j_gene: TRBJ2-1
abundance: many
CDR3aa: ASSLERGNEQF

v_gene: TRBV3-1
j_gene: TRBJ1-4
abundance: NA
CDR3aa: ASSQLQAADEKLF

v_gene: TRBV7-6
j_gene: TRBJ2-1
abundance: few
CDR3aa: ASSTAGNSYNEQF

v_gene: TRBV27
j_gene: TRBJ2-3
abundance: few
CDR3aa: ASSSRVWGGTDTQY

v_gene: TRBV3-1
j_gene: TRBJ2-6
abundance: NA
CDR3aa: ASSQDRRGSSGANVLT

v_gene: TRBV25-1
j_gene: TRBJ1-4
abundance: NA
CDR3aa: ASRGQGMEKLF

v_gene: TRBV3-1
j_gene: TRBJ1-1
abundance: NA
CDR3aa: ASSQRTGRRGNTEAF

v_gene: TRBV12-3/TRBV12-4
j_gene: TRBJ1-2
abundance: NA
CDR3aa: ASSRGGRFGYT

v_gene: TRBV27
j_gene: TRBJ2-1
abundance: few
CDR3aa: ASALGGPLNEQF

v_gene: TRBV9
j_gene: TRBJ2-1
abundance: NA
CDR3aa: ASSVIGQAGHEQF

v_gene: TRBV28
j_gene: TRBJ2-1
abundance: NA
CDR3aa: AAGTRNEQF

v_gene: TRBV7-9
j_gene: TRBJ2-5
abundance: NA
CDR3aa: ASSLAEGSSETQY

v_gene: TRBV3-1
j_gene: TRBJ2-6
abundance: NA
CDR3aa: ASSQDDSGVGANVLT

v_gene: TRBV12-3/TRBV12-4
j_gene: TRBJ2-1
abundance: few
CDR3aa: ASSPPLPLADEQF

v_gene: TRBV3-1
j_gene: TRBJ2-3
abundance: NA
CDR3aa: ASSLRGGASDTQY

v_gene: TRBV29-1
j_gene: TRBJ2-3
abundance: many
CDR3aa: SVRSDRDADTQY

v_gene: TRBV4-1
j_gene: TRBJ2-1
abundance: NA
CDR3aa: ASSQLIGSYNEQF

v_gene: TRBV27
j_gene: NA
abundance: NA
CDR3aa: ASSSLGGGQETQY

v_gene: TRBV7-8
j_gene: TRBJ2-5
abundance: NA
CDR3aa: ASSDDWETQY

v_gene: TRBV29-1
j_gene: TRBJ2-7
abundance: many
CDR3aa: SIRQGLSYEQY

v_gene: TRBV27
j_gene: TRBJ1-1
abundance: many
CDR3aa: ASSYSPPGTGLLNTEAF